A selection of T cell receptor beta chains follows, all from one sample in a study of regulatory dendritic cells for organ transplantation. Measured with immunoSEQ multiplex PCR; TCRdb has only the in-frame clones, and not every one. The repertoire includes some 40,000 clones, about 90% of them detected once, and approximately 0.12% sits in the top ten. Source material: naive CD8+ T cells from blood. These receptors were obtained from a human donor in good health. CDR3s include the opening cysteine and the closing phenylalanine or tryptophan. A D gene is named only where the DNA matches it firmly. Rows may omit the clone size; those that give it use once, few, many or a size class.

clone_size	v_call	d_call	j_call	cdr3_aa	cdr3_nt
once	TRBV28	NA	TRBJ1-5	CASSHSDSNQPQHF	TGTGCCAGCAGCCACTCCGATAGCAATCAGCCCCAGCATTTT
NA	TRBV7-9	NA	TRBJ2-3	CASSLSAGTDTQYF	TGTGCCAGCAGCTTGAGTGCAGGTACAGATACGCAGTATTTT
NA	TRBV18	NA	TRBJ2-5	CASSPAATVQETQYF	TGTGCCAGCTCACCGGCCGCGACAGTACAAGAGACCCAGTACTTC
NA	TRBV18	NA	TRBJ2-3	CASSPRGLGTDTQYF	TGTGCCAGCTCACCGCGAGGCCTAGGAACAGATACGCAGTATTTT
NA	TRBV9	TRBD2	TRBJ2-2	CASSVFSGGGTGELFF	TGTGCCAGCAGCGTATTTAGCGGGGGGGGCACCGGGGAGCTGTTTTTT
NA	TRBV7-9	NA	TRBJ2-7	CASSLETREDYEQYF	TGTGCCAGCAGCTTAGAGACGCGTGAAGACTACGAGCAGTACTTC
NA	TRBV5-4	NA	TRBJ2-2	CASSLDSGELFF	TGTGCCAGCAGCCTAGATTCCGGGGAGCTGTTTTTT
NA	TRBV7-6	TRBD1	TRBJ2-7	CASSSPGVRTGGHEQYF	TGTGCCAGCAGCTCGCCCGGGGTTAGGACAGGGGGCCACGAGCAGTACTTC
NA	TRBV6-6	TRBD1	TRBJ1-2	CASSGEGQNYGYTF	TGTGCCAGCAGTGGCGAGGGACAGAACTATGGCTACACCTTC
NA	TRBV5-4	NA	TRBJ2-2	CASSLPENTGELFF	TGTGCCAGCAGCTTGCCTGAGAACACCGGGGAGCTGTTTTTT
NA	TRBV9	NA	TRBJ1-2	CASSVRAGADGYTF	TGTGCCAGCAGCGTGCGGGCAGGGGCGGATGGCTACACCTTC
few	TRBV6-5	NA	TRBJ2-2	CASSWYTGELFF	TGTGCCAGCAGTTGGTATACCGGGGAGCTGTTTTTT
NA	TRBV10-2	TRBD2	TRBJ2-3	CASKGTSGTDTQYF	TGCGCCAGCAAAGGGACTAGCGGGACAGATACGCAGTATTTT
NA	TRBV27	NA	TRBJ2-7	CASGGTGSSYEQYF	TGTGCCAGCGGGGGGACGGGCAGTTCCTACGAGCAGTACTTC
once	TRBV30	TRBD1	TRBJ2-1	CAWSATGNEQFF	TGTGCCTGGAGTGCGACAGGGAATGAGCAGTTCTTC
NA	TRBV27	NA	TRBJ2-3	CASSFANTDTQYF	TGTGCCAGCAGTTTTGCAAACACAGATACGCAGTATTTT
NA	TRBV7-7	NA	TRBJ2-3	CASSLDAEDTQYF	TGTGCTAGCAGCTTAGATGCCGAAGATACGCAGTATTTT
NA	TRBV6-5	NA	TRBJ1-2	CASSYGYGYTF	TGTGCCAGCAGTTACGGTTATGGCTACACCTTC
NA	TRBV6-5	NA	TRBJ1-1	CASSYSGRFGKTEAFF	TGTGCCAGCAGTTACTCGGGCAGGTTCGGGAAAACTGAAGCTTTCTTT
NA	TRBV7-8	TRBD2	TRBJ2-7	CASSLGGGIGTSF	TGTGCCAGCAGCTTAGGCGGCGGGATAGGGACTAGCTTC
once	TRBV5-4	TRBD2	TRBJ2-1	CASSLVSLAVINEQFF	TGTGCCAGCAGCTTGGTTTCACTAGCGGTGATTAATGAGCAGTTCTTC
NA	TRBV13	TRBD1	TRBJ2-7	CATRQGAYEQYF	TGTGCCACGCGGCAGGGGGCCTACGAGCAGTACTTC
NA	TRBV4-1	TRBD1	TRBJ1-1	CASSGQGDWAEAFF	TGCGCCAGCTCGGGACAGGGGGACTGGGCTGAAGCTTTCTTT
NA	TRBV15	TRBD1	TRBJ1-2	CATSRDRGPSYGYTF	TGTGCCACCAGCAGAGACAGGGGGCCGTCCTATGGCTACACCTTC
NA	TRBV27	TRBD2	TRBJ2-1	CASSAGLAGVDEQFF	TGTGCCAGCAGTGCGGGACTAGCGGGCGTAGATGAGCAGTTCTTC
NA	TRBV13	NA	TRBJ1-2	CASSTGLSDFFYGYTF	TGTGCCAGCAGCACAGGACTGAGCGACTTCTTCTATGGCTACACCTTC
NA	TRBV6-5	TRBD1	TRBJ1-6	CASSYKRTGRDSPLHF	TGTGCCAGCAGTTACAAGAGGACAGGTCGGGATTCACCCCTCCACTTT
NA	TRBV7-2	NA	TRBJ1-1	CATPFGQGEAFF	TGTGCCACCCCCTTCGGTCAGGGCGAAGCTTTCTTT
NA	TRBV29-1	NA	TRBJ2-5	CSIWTVLGQETQYF	TGCAGCATCTGGACGGTTTTAGGACAAGAGACCCAGTACTTC
NA	TRBV5-4	NA	TRBJ2-7	CASSLLGGRAHEQYF	TGTGCCAGCAGCTTGCTCGGTGGCAGGGCCCACGAGCAGTACTTC
NA	TRBV6-5	TRBD2	TRBJ2-7	CASIAGSEQYF	TGTGCCAGCATAGCGGGCTCCGAGCAGTACTTC
NA	TRBV27	TRBD1	TRBJ1-5	CASSTRDRVNQPQHF	TGTGCCAGCAGTACCCGGGACAGGGTTAATCAGCCCCAGCATTTT
NA	TRBV7-9	NA	TRBJ1-1	CASSSIEAFF	TGTGCCAGCAGCTCCATTGAAGCTTTCTTT
NA	TRBV2	TRBD2	TRBJ2-7	CASSEVRTSGRGLGYEQYF	TGTGCCAGCAGTGAAGTTAGGACTAGCGGGCGAGGGTTGGGCTACGAGCAGTACTTC
once	TRBV18	TRBD1	TRBJ1-2	CASSAPDRGRVYGYTF	TGTGCCAGCTCAGCCCCCGACAGGGGGCGCGTCTATGGCTACACCTTC
NA	TRBV2	NA	TRBJ1-2	CASTHTPRHTSNYGYTF	TGTGCCAGCACCCATACTCCCCGCCATACTAGTAACTATGGCTACACCTTC
NA	TRBV12-5	TRBD2	TRBJ2-5	CASGRLDGGEGQETQYF	TGTGCTAGTGGCCGACTGGATGGAGGGGAGGGCCAAGAGACCCAGTACTTC
NA	TRBV4-1	TRBD2	TRBJ2-1	CASSQASLFLAGYNEQFF	TGCGCCAGCAGCCAAGCGTCTTTGTTCCTAGCGGGGTACAATGAGCAGTTCTTC
NA	TRBV7-9	TRBD1	TRBJ2-7	CASSPSRVRQGAYEQYF	TGTGCCAGCAGCCCCTCGAGAGTTCGGCAGGGGGCCTACGAGCAGTACTTC
NA	TRBV27	NA	TRBJ1-2	CASRVLNAVGYTF	TGTGCCAGCAGGGTTTTAAATGCTGTTGGCTACACCTTC
NA	TRBV30	NA	TRBJ1-1	CAWGTSGGTEAFF	TGTGCCTGGGGGACGAGCGGGGGCACTGAAGCTTTCTTT
NA	TRBV7-9	NA	TRBJ2-5	CASSYHSQETQYF	TGTGCCAGCAGCTATCACAGCCAAGAGACCCAGTACTTC
NA	TRBV9	TRBD2	TRBJ2-2	CASSAPYGGGAGTGELFF	TGTGCCAGCAGCGCTCCTTATGGCGGGGGGGCCGGCACCGGGGAGCTGTTTTTT
NA	TRBV23-1	NA	TRBJ2-1	CASSRGPEESAYNEQFF	TGCGCCAGCAGTCGGGGTCCCGAGGAGAGCGCCTACAATGAGCAGTTCTTC
few	TRBV19	NA	TRBJ1-1	CASKAGGFEAFF	TGTGCCTCCAAAGCCGGGGGCTTTGAAGCTTTCTTT
NA	TRBV7-8	NA	TRBJ1-2	CASSFGQPGNYGYTF	TGTGCCAGCAGCTTTGGACAGCCGGGGAACTATGGCTACACCTTC
NA	TRBV28	NA	TRBJ1-5	CASRREQPQHF	TGTGCCAGCAGGCGCGAACAGCCCCAGCATTTT
NA	TRBV9	NA	TRBJ2-1	CASRSGFNEQFF	TGTGCCAGCCGAAGCGGCTTCAATGAGCAGTTCTTC
NA	TRBV7-2	NA	TRBJ2-7	CASSRGPTYEQYF	TGTGCCAGCAGCCGCGGGCCTACCTACGAGCAGTACTTC
NA	TRBV27	NA	TRBJ1-3	CASSLGGAGNTIYF	TGTGCCAGCAGTTTAGGAGGGGCTGGAAACACCATATATTTT